This T cell receptor (beta chain) was captured by sequencing in a study of blood T cell repertoires in COVID-19. This CDR3 region has 15 residues. The ends were cut back, 3 bases at V and 5 bases at J, with 13 bases in the middle. Germline V gene lookup returns CDR1 LNHNV and CDR2 YYDKDF (reference sequence). Clones were sequenced by immunoSEQ multiplex PCR, and TCRdb holds only the in-frame ones, with some missing. The sample includes about 400,000 clones, about 87% of them seen just once. The sequence derives from a man between 35 and 55 years old in a cohort exposed to, infected with or recovered from COVID-19 (not recorded which). Input material: PBMCs or T cells enriched from blood (not recorded which). The V and J genes are TRBV15 and TRBJ2-2, with D possibly being TRBD1 (5 bases). CDR3 coding DNA: TGTGCCACCAGCAGGATCACCAGGGTAACCGGGGAGCTGTTTTTT. Translated, it gives CATSRITRVTGELFF.